The 31 T cell receptor beta chains given below trace back to one sample, sequenced in a study of CD8 T cells in ankylosing spondylitis (dated by TCRdb to between 2016 and 2019). Library preparation employed 5' RACE. TCRdb records Illumina HiSeq 2500 as the sequencer. TCRdb reprocessing: public reads trimmed at Q25 with fastp, clones called with MiXCR, in-frame beta chains kept. Rows are combined by CDR3 protein, so each entry shows the most common genes and DNA. Counted in this sample were about 700,000 distinct CDR3 sequences; 15% to 20% of them appeared once. The top ten hold over 15% of the sample. The investigation overall reported the following: A TCR beta motif made up of seven or eight highly homologous amino acid variants appeared to be characteristic of blood from ankylosing spondylitis patients.

These receptors lack a known antigen. The material sequenced was blood, either unsorted or a sorted T cell fraction (not recorded which). All receptors derive from a male donor with ankylosing spondylitis.

This clonotype has a handful of counts. The V and J genes are TRBV6-1 and TRBJ2-3; D remains unclear. V lost 7 bases and J 3 bases, leaving 14 bases between the germline ends. CDR1 is MNHNS and CDR2 is SASEGT in the germline V gene. CDR3 length equals 14 residues. The CDR3 reads CASTLVVETDTQYF. DNA for the CDR3: TGTGCCAGCACCCTGGTGGTAGAGACAGATACGCAGTATTTT.

The rearrangement uses TRBV5-1 and TRBJ1-4, with no clear D. V lost 4 bases and J lost 0, with 13 bases in between. The CDR3 is made up of 16 amino acids. From germline, CDR1 is SGHRS and CDR2 YFSETQ. The CDR3 DNA sequence: TGCGCCAGCAGCCCCACACCAGGTTCAACTAATGAAAAACTGTTTTTT. Amino acids: CASSPTPGSTNEKLFF.

The V and J genes are TRBV7-6 and TRBJ2-7; 8 nucleotides match TRBD2. The V gene's germline CDR1 is SGHVS and CDR2 FNYEAQ. V lost 2 bases to trimming and J lost 3 bases; unmatched junction nucleotides: 6. The CDR3 covers 15 residues. For the CDR3, the DNA is TGTGCCAGCAGCTTAACCGCGGGGGGAATCTACGAGCAGTACTTC. Translation: CASSLTAGGIYEQYF.

The chain couples TRBV20-1 to TRBJ2-1, with 8 bases that match TRBD1. Trimming at V came to 3 bases and at J to 6 bases, leaving 13 bases not matched to a gene. The germline V gene has CDR1 DFQATT and CDR2 SNEGSKA (reference sequence). CDR3 size: 16 residues. The CDR3 protein is CSASAAGGRDLNEQFF. In DNA, the CDR3 is TGCAGTGCTAGCGCGGCAGGGGGCAGGGATCTCAATGAGCAGTTCTTC.

The CDR3 DNA sequence: TGCGCCAGCAAACGGGACGCCGGCTCCTACGAGCAGTACTTC. Its protein is CASKRDAGSYEQYF. The rearrangement links TRBV5-1 to TRBJ2-7; possibly TRBD1 or TRBD2 for D (5 bases each). The CDR3 is 14 residues long. Trimming pared 6 bases from V and 0 bases from J, leaving 13 bases between. CDR1 and CDR2 from the germline V gene are SGHRS and YFSETQ.

The rearrangement links TRBV5-1 to TRBJ2-1, with D perhaps given as TRBD1 or TRBD2 (7 bases each). Germline V gives CDR1 SGHRS, CDR2 YFSETQ. Trimming stripped 0 bases from V and 8 bases from J, with 12 bases between. The length of the CDR3 is 14 residues. The CDR3: CASSLEPGGDEQFF. In DNA, the CDR3 is TGCGCCAGCAGCTTGGAACCAGGGGGGGATGAGCAGTTCTTC.

The chain joins TRBV7-9 to TRBJ2-1; TRBD2 is a possible D gene (5 bases). The germline V and J ends were trimmed by 8 bases and 5 bases, with 25 bases remaining between them. CDR1 SEHNR and CDR2 FQNEAQ come from the germline V gene (reference sequence). CDR3 length: 17 residues. CDR3: CASPLGFGWEIHNEQFF. CDR3 sequence (DNA): TGTGCCAGCCCCTTAGGGTTTGGGTGGGAGATCCACAATGAGCAGTTCTTC.

The table lists this clonotype with a few counts. V gene TRBV4-2 combines with J gene TRBJ2-7; D perhaps matches TRBD1 (6 bases). This CDR3 spans 15 amino acids. Germline CDR1 LGHNA, CDR2 YNFKEQ. V lost 4 bases and J lost 3, with 16 bases in between. CDR3 bases: TGTGCCAGCAGCCGAGATGTAACAGGGTTCTACGAGCAGTACTTC. The encoded protein is CASSRDVTGFYEQYF.

This clonotype has more than one count but fewer than ten. V is TRBV20-1 and J is TRBJ2-7; D possibly corresponds to TRBD2 (5 bases). Germline loops: CDR1 DFQATT, CDR2 SNEGSKA (reference sequence). The length of the CDR3 is 12 residues. The V gene lost 6 bases and the J gene lost 2 bases, with 11 bases spanning the gap. The CDR3 sequence: CSARAETYEQYF. DNA for the CDR3: TGCAGTGCGAGGGCGGAAACCTACGAGCAGTACTTC.

This clonotype has just a few counts. The gene calls are TRBV11-2 and TRBJ2-1, with 9 nucleotides matching TRBD2. Trimming took 6 bases from V and 6 from J; bases not matched to a gene: 12. The CDR3 sequence is 16 residues long. Per germline, CDR1 SGHAT and CDR2 FQNNGV. For the CDR3, the DNA is TGTGCCAGCAGGGTTGGGAGCGGGGGGCCATCCAATGAGCAGTTCTTC. Encoded protein: CASRVGSGGPSNEQFF. The entire variable domain, with the rest obtained from reference TRBV11-2 and TRBJ2-1, is as follows: EAGVAQSPRYKIIEKRQSVAFWCNPISGHATLYWYQQILGQGPKLLIQFQNNGVVDDSQLPKDRFSAERLKGVDSTLKIQPAKLEDSAVYLCASRVGSGGPSNEQFFGPGTRLTVL.

V and J are TRBV24-1 and TRBJ2-3; the D gene could be TRBD1 or TRBD2 (5 bases each). From germline, CDR1 is KGHDR and CDR2 SFDVKD. V was trimmed by 1 base and J by 2 bases, leaving 9 bases between them. The CDR3 is made up of 15 amino acids. The DNA for the CDR3 is TGTGCCACCAGTGATTTTGGGGGTTACACAGATACGCAGTATTTT. As protein: CATSDFGGYTDTQYF.

The chain couples TRBV4-1 to TRBJ2-5, with 9 bases matching TRBD2. The trim removed 2 bases at V and 4 bases at J, leaving 2 bases unmatched. The germline V gene has CDR1 MGHRA and CDR2 YSYEKL. This CDR3 spans 14 amino acids. The CDR3 sequence: CASSQLAGSETQYF. CDR3 coding DNA: TGCGCCAGCAGCCAACTAGCGGGGTCAGAGACCCAGTACTTC.

The rearrangement uses TRBV24-1 and TRBJ2-5; TRBD2 agrees at 10 bases. From germline, CDR1 is KGHDR and CDR2 SFDVKD. Trimming took 0 bases from V and 4 from J; bases not matched to a gene: 13. The CDR3 sequence is 19 residues long. The CDR3: CATSDLGASGSSPGETQYF. The CDR3 nucleotides read TGTGCCACCAGTGATTTGGGCGCTAGCGGGAGCAGCCCAGGAGAGACCCAGTACTTC.

This clonotype was seen repeatedly, ten times or more. Here the CDR3 reads CASSQELHRVSNEQFF. DNA for the CDR3: TGCGCCAGCAGCCAAGAATTGCATCGGGTATCCAATGAGCAGTTCTTC. This chain connects TRBV4-3 to TRBJ2-1, with unresolved D. This CDR3 contains 16 residues. V shed 0 bases and J shed 6 bases, with 15 bases lying between them. Germline CDR1 reads LGHNA; CDR2 reads YSLEER.

This clonotype was seen just once. This chain links TRBV6-2 or TRBV6-3 with TRBJ2-6; D perhaps matches TRBD2 (5 bases). Trimming shortened V by 10 bases and J by 0 bases, and 10 bases separated the two germline ends. The CDR3 has 14 residues. In germline, CDR1 is MNHEY, CDR2 SVGEGT. CDR3 in DNA: TGTGCCACGAACCGGGACTCTGGGGCCAACGTCCTGACTTTC. Encoded protein: CATNRDSGANVLTF.

The chain has TRBV12-3 or TRBV12-4 and TRBJ1-5; possible D gene TRBD1, 5 bases. CDR3 length: 15 amino acids. V was clipped by 8 bases and J by 2 bases, with 16 bases between them. The CDR3 sequence: CASGRAGVGNQPQHF. The CDR3 DNA follows: TGTGCCAGCGGCAGGGCAGGAGTGGGCAATCAGCCCCAGCATTTT.

The chain recombines TRBV5-1 with TRBJ2-3; 7 bases fit TRBD1. In germline, CDR1 is SGHRS, CDR2 YFSETQ. This CDR3 comprises 16 residues. J gave up 3 bases and V 0 bases, and 7 bases lay outside the gene matches. The CDR3 DNA follows: TGCGCCAGCAGCTTGGGGCGACAGGGTATGACAGATACGCAGTATTTT. Amino acid sequence: CASSLGRQGMTDTQYF.

This clonotype was counted a few times. This chain connects TRBV7-9 to TRBJ2-3, with D maybe TRBD2 (5 bases). V shed 8 bases and J shed 2 bases, with 8 bases lying between them. The CDR3 has 12 residues. The germline V gene has CDR1 SEHNR and CDR2 FQNEAQ (reference sequence). The CDR3 sequence: CASQLVTDTQYF. CDR3 DNA sequence: TGTGCCAGCCAACTAGTCACAGATACGCAGTATTTT. Filled out from reference TRBV7-9 and TRBJ2-3, the complete variable domain reads DTGVSQNPRHKITKRGQNVTFRCDPISEHNRLYWYRQTLGQGPEFLTYFQNEAQLEKSRLLSDRFSAERPKGSFSTLEIQRTEQGDSAMYLCASQLVTDTQYFGPGTRLTVL.

This clonotype was detected only a few times. The chain couples TRBV15 to TRBJ2-7; perhaps TRBD1 as D (6 bases). This CDR3 has 15 amino acids. Trimming cost V 0 bases and J 4 bases, with 13 bases left between them. Germline values: CDR1 LNHNV, CDR2 YYDKDF (reference sequence). The CDR3 is CATSRDLGASYEQYF. CDR3 DNA sequence: TGTGCCACCAGCAGAGATCTGGGGGCCTCTTACGAGCAGTACTTC.

V gene TRBV6-1 combines with J gene TRBJ2-3; TRBD2 matches at 11 bases. Germline V CDR1 and CDR2: MNHNS, SASEGT. The CDR3 sequence is 14 residues long. V lost 8 bases and J lost 4; bases outside the gene matches: 5. The CDR3 nucleotides read TGTGCCAGCTTGGGTAGCGGGGGGGCAGATACGCAGTATTTT. It encodes CASLGSGGADTQYF.

The CDR3 protein is CASSQDSGRLGYEQYF. CDR3 bases: TGCGCCAGCAGCCAAGATTCAGGTAGATTGGGCTACGAGCAGTACTTC. The chain recombines TRBV4-1 with TRBJ2-7; D remains unclear. V was cut by 0 bases and J by 3 bases, with 15 bases left in between. Germline-derived CDR1 and CDR2 are MGHRA and YSYEKL. The CDR3 length is 16 residues.

This clonotype was picked up one time. The rearrangement links TRBV6-2 or TRBV6-3 to TRBJ2-1; D remains unclear. CDR3 length: 16 amino acids. Trimming pared 6 bases from V and 0 bases from J, leaving 15 bases between. Germline-derived CDR1 and CDR2 are MNHEY and SVGEGT. The CDR3 here is CASSPPPRSSYNEQFF. In nucleotides, the CDR3 is TGTGCCAGCAGCCCTCCCCCAAGGAGCTCCTACAATGAGCAGTTCTTC.

The V and J genes are TRBV6-1 and TRBJ2-2; D gene unclear. Per germline, CDR1 MNHNS and CDR2 SASEGT. V dropped 5 bases and J dropped 2 bases, with 18 bases sitting between them. The CDR3 runs to 17 residues. The CDR3 here is CASSPPDGPGNTGELFF. The CDR3 DNA follows: TGTGCCAGCAGTCCCCCGGATGGTCCGGGCAACACCGGGGAGCTGTTTTTT.

In its sample, this clonotype was seen many times. The V gene is TRBV2, the J gene TRBJ1-1; D remains unclear. The CDR3 extends over 13 amino acids. Trimming took off 10 bases at V and 1 base at J, with 13 bases between the two ends. Germline values: CDR1 SNHLY, CDR2 FYNNEI. In DNA, the CDR3 is TGTGCCATGACCGGTAAAAGGAACACTGAAGCTTTCTTT. Residues: CAMTGKRNTEAFF.

This clonotype came up a few times. The chain links TRBV29-1 to TRBJ2-5; 9 bases are shared with TRBD1. This CDR3 contains 13 residues. CDR1 and CDR2 (germline): SQVTM, ANQGSEA. J lost 4 bases, V lost 6 bases, and 6 bases had no gene match. The CDR3 DNA follows: TGCAGCGTGGGACAGGGTCGGGGAGAGACCCAGTACTTC. Amino acid sequence: CSVGQGRGETQYF.

The rearrangement uses TRBV27 and TRBJ2-1; TRBD1 matches 7 bases. Germline V gene sequence: CDR1 MNHEY, CDR2 SMNVEV (reference sequence). The J segment lost 10 bases and the V segment lost 6 bases, leaving 12 bases of the junction unmatched. The CDR3 is 14 residues long. The CDR3 spells CASSRGTDSREQFF. CDR3 DNA: TGTGCCAGCAGCAGGGGGACAGACTCTCGGGAGCAGTTCTTC.

There are a few counts of this clonotype. The rearrangement uses TRBV5-1 and TRBJ2-5; TRBD2 is a possible D gene (5 bases). The germline V gene has CDR1 SGHRS and CDR2 YFSETQ. With 1 base removed from V and 0 bases from J, the gap between germline ends came to 13 bases. This CDR3 is built from 16 residues. In DNA form, the CDR3 reads TGCGCCAGCAGCTTGTGGGGTGGCGGGTACCAAGAGACCCAGTACTTC. Translated, it gives CASSLWGGGYQETQYF.

The rearrangement joins TRBV4-1 to TRBJ1-5, with D perhaps matching TRBD1 (6 bases). CDR1 MGHRA and CDR2 YSYEKL come from the germline V gene. V was clipped by 1 base and J by 6 bases, with 13 bases between them. The length of the CDR3 is 15 residues. The CDR3 region has the DNA TGCGCCAGCAGCCAAGTTGTACAGGGAGGTCAGCCCCAGCATTTT. This gives the protein CASSQVVQGGQPQHF.

The genes are TRBV25-1 and TRBJ2-7; TRBD2 might be the D (6 bases). The germline CDR1 and CDR2 sequences are MGHDK and SYGVNS. The CDR3 is made up of 14 amino acids. V was pared by 2 bases and J by 12 bases, with 20 bases between. The CDR3 sequence is CASSELGRSYDLYF. The CDR3 nucleotides read TGTGCCAGCAGTGAACTTGGGAGGTCCTACGACCTGTACTTC.

The chain employs TRBV9 and TRBJ2-5, with D maybe TRBD2 (6 bases). Deletions cut 0 bases from V and 0 bases from J, with 12 bases between. Germline CDR1 SGDLS, CDR2 YYNGEE. This CDR3 has 16 amino acids. This CDR3 reads CASSVASSAYQETQYF. CDR3 sequence (DNA): TGTGCCAGCAGCGTAGCGTCTAGCGCGTACCAAGAGACCCAGTACTTC.

The V call is TRBV6-1, the J call TRBJ2-2; 9 positions agree with TRBD1. Germline CDR1 and CDR2: MNHNS and SASEGT. V shed 7 bases, J shed 3 bases, and the junction held 3 bases outside the gene matches. The CDR3 has 14 residues. The CDR3 nucleotides are TGTGCCAGCAATCGGGACAGGGACACCGGGGAGCTGTTTTTT. This encodes CASNRDRDTGELFF.